A single sample gave rise to the 21 T cell receptor beta chains below, sequenced in a study of blood T cell repertoires in COVID-19 (dated by TCRdb to between 2020 and 2021). Library prep was done by the immunoSEQ multiplex PCR assay. The clones in this table, taken by TCRdb from immuneACCESS, are in-frame only. Not every clone is retained; where verified, under half of the shortfall comes from an unresolved V gene, and the cause of the rest is unknown. This sample is represented by about 100,000 clones; around 85% of them were singletons. The ten largest clones capture 1.5% to 2% of the sample. Sequences were obtained from peripheral blood. The receptors here all came from a woman in her 70s with active or convalescent COVID-19.

The chain uses TRBV6-2 or TRBV6-3 and TRBJ1-1; 9 bases align to TRBD1. J lost 0 bases, V lost 5 bases, and 4 bases had no gene match. Germline V lookup: CDR1 MNHEY, CDR2 SVGEGT. The CDR3 runs to 15 residues. CDR3 residues: CASSRRDRVNTEAFF. CDR3 nucleotide sequence: TGTGCCAGCAGTCGCCGGGACAGGGTGAACACTGAAGCTTTCTTT.

The genes are TRBV14 and TRBJ2-2, with unresolved D. CDR1 SGHDN and CDR2 FVKESK come from the germline V gene. Trimming shortened V by 2 bases and J by 5 bases, and 9 bases separated the two germline ends. The CDR3 runs 14 residues. DNA of the CDR3: TGTGCCAGCAGCCAATTTAGCCAAACCGGGGAGCTGTTTTTT. As protein: CASSQFSQTGELFF.

The CDR3 here is CASSPAGANVLTF. CDR3 nucleotides: TGCGCCAGCAGCCCCGCTGGGGCCAACGTCCTGACTTTC. The genes are TRBV4-3 and TRBJ2-6; no reliable D call. In germline, CDR1 is LGHNA, CDR2 YSLEER. This CDR3 contains 13 residues. V was clipped by 4 bases and J by 2 bases, with 3 bases between them.

The chain is built from TRBV9 and TRBJ2-5; 9 bases match TRBD2. Trimming cost V 4 bases and J 2 bases; bases outside gene matches: 9. There are 16 residues in the CDR3. Germline-derived CDR1 and CDR2 are SGDLS and YYNGEE. The CDR3 bases are TGTGCCAGCAGCCTGCGGGCTAGCGGGATACAAGAGACCCAGTACTTC. As protein: CASSLRASGIQETQYF. The variable domain in full, completed from reference TRBV9 and TRBJ2-5, reads DSGVTQTPKHLITATGQRVTLRCSPRSGDLSVYWYQQSLDQGLQFLIQYYNGEERAKGNILERFSAQQFPDLHSELNLSSLELGDSALYFCASSLRASGIQETQYFGPGTRLLVL.

V gene TRBV7-6 combines with J gene TRBJ1-3, with 7 bases that match TRBD1. The germline V gene has CDR1 SGHVS and CDR2 FNYEAQ. V dropped 5 bases and J dropped 0; count of bases not matched to a gene: 7. The CDR3 is 16 amino acids. The CDR3 DNA follows: TGTGCCAGCAGCAGGGGACAGCGCAACTCTGGAAACACCATATATTTT. Its translation is CASSRGQRNSGNTIYF. Drawing the rest from reference TRBV7-6 and TRBJ1-3, the complete variable domain is GAGVSQSPRYKVTKRGQDVALRCDPISGHVSLYWYRQALGQGPEFLTYFNYEAQQDKSGLPNDRFSAERPEGSISTLTIQRTEQRDSAMYRCASSRGQRNSGNTIYFGEGSWLTVV.

This clone appeared a few times. The chain is built from TRBV7-2 and TRBJ1-2; TRBD1 agrees at 7 bases. There are 14 residues in the CDR3. With V trimmed by 5 bases and J by 5 bases, 8 bases remained unmatched. The germline V gene has CDR1 SGHTA and CDR2 FQGNSA. This CDR3 is CASSAGGGQYGYTF. The DNA for the CDR3 is TGTGCCAGCAGCGCAGGAGGGGGACAGTATGGCTACACCTTC.

This clone was observed once. The rearrangement uses TRBV6-1 and TRBJ1-5; possibly TRBD1 for D (5 bases). Germline V CDR1 and CDR2: MNHNS, SASEGT. The CDR3 consists of 14 residues. Trimming pared 2 bases from V and 5 bases from J, leaving 10 bases between. CDR3 amino acids: CASSERRGDQPQHF. The DNA of the CDR3 is TGTGCCAGCAGTGAAAGGCGGGGGGATCAGCCCCAGCATTTT.

The chain recombines TRBV6-5 with TRBJ2-7, with 12 bases lining up with TRBD2. Germline assignment: CDR1 MNHEY and CDR2 SVGAGI. CDR3 length equals 16 residues. The J segment lost 4 bases and the V segment lost 3 bases, leaving 7 bases of the junction unmatched. CDR3 loop: CASSYSWTSGIYEQYF. CDR3 sequence (DNA): TGTGCCAGCAGTTATTCTTGGACTAGCGGGATTTACGAGCAGTACTTC.

V and J are TRBV3-1 (or the pseudogene TRBV3-2) and TRBJ1-1; D perhaps matches TRBD1 (6 bases). V lost 0 bases and J lost 3, with 8 bases in between. The CDR3 spans 14 residues. Germline loops: CDR1 LGHDT, CDR2 YNNKEL (reference sequence). The CDR3 DNA is TGTGCCAGCAGCCAAGAGGGGGGGCACACTGAAGCTTTCTTT. This encodes CASSQEGGHTEAFF.

J is TRBJ2-5 and V is TRBV9, with TRBD2 identical over 9 bases. CDR1 and CDR2 (germline): SGDLS, YYNGEE. This CDR3 has 15 amino acids. The V and J ends lost 4 bases and 7 bases, in that order; junction bases with no gene match: 11. The CDR3 DNA sequence: TGTGCCAGCAGCCCCCCCGGGACTAGCTTTGGGACCCAGTACTTC. Its translation: CASSPPGTSFGTQYF.

This CDR3 reads CASSLTGQGGTEAFF. The CDR3 DNA follows: TGTGCCAGCTCCCTTACTGGACAGGGGGGCACTGAAGCTTTCTTT. The chain uses TRBV18 and TRBJ1-1; 10 nucleotides match TRBD1. This CDR3 is 15 amino acids long. Per germline, CDR1 KGHSH and CDR2 LQKENI. V was pared by 6 bases and J by 4 bases, with 8 bases of the junction left unmatched.

This chain links TRBV15 with TRBJ2-5; TRBD1 is a possible D gene (5 bases). Trimming removed 1 base at V and 5 bases at J, with 20 bases between. The CDR3 runs to 17 residues. CDR1 LNHNV and CDR2 YYDKDF come from the germline V gene (reference sequence). DNA for the CDR3: TGTGCCACCAGCAGAGTAGATAGGGCAGGGTCGGGCGAGACCCAGTACTTC. The encoded protein is CATSRVDRAGSGETQYF.

This clone was recorded only once. The chain employs TRBV5-4 and TRBJ2-6; no clear D. Germline-derived CDR1 and CDR2 are SGHNT and YYREEE (reference sequence). The CDR3 extends over 17 amino acids. The V gene lost 0 bases and the J gene lost 1 base, with 11 bases spanning the gap. The CDR3 nucleotides read TGTGCCAGCAGCTTGGTCTCAGGCCCATCTGGGGCCAACGTCCTGACTTTC. Translating it yields CASSLVSGPSGANVLTF.

V is TRBV19 and J is TRBJ1-2; TRBD1 matches 8 bases. Germline lookup yields CDR1 LNHDA and CDR2 SQIVND (reference sequence). Losses at the gene ends were 8 bases for V and 4 bases for J; bases not matched to a gene: 9. This CDR3 has 14 amino acids. This CDR3 reads CASLDRARLYGYTF. In nucleotides, the CDR3 is TGTGCCAGTTTGGACAGGGCGCGCCTCTATGGCTACACCTTC.

Concerning this clone itself: A read error may account for a junction end that differs from germline. V is TRBV7-7 and J is TRBJ2-3; 11 positions agree with TRBD2. The CDR3 runs 14 residues. Looked up from germline, CDR1 is SSHAT and CDR2 is FNYEAQ (reference sequence). The CDR3 coding sequence is TGTGCTAGCAGTAGCGGGGGGGCCGGAGATACGCAGTATTTT. Amino acid sequence: CASSSGGAGDTQYF.

The rearrangement joins TRBV5-6 to TRBJ1-1; D ambiguous. V shed 0 bases and J shed 12 bases, with 18 bases lying between them. The CDR3 loop spans 14 amino acids. Germline V lookup: CDR1 SGHDT, CDR2 YYEEEE. The chain's CDR3 is CASSLDSGVSGTFF. The CDR3 nucleotides read TGTGCCAGCAGCTTGGATTCCGGAGTCTCTGGAACTTTCTTT. The full variable domain, completed using reference TRBV5-6 and TRBJ1-1, is DAGVTQSPTHLIKTRGQQVTLRCSPKSGHDTVSWYQQALGQGPQFIFQYYEEEERQRGNFPDRFSGHQFPNYSSELNVNALLLGDSALYLCASSLDSGVSGTFFGQGTRLTVV.

V usage is TRBV6-4 and J usage is TRBJ2-1; possible D gene TRBD2, 5 bases. Germline CDR1 is MRHNA and CDR2 is SNTAGT. V dropped 0 bases and J dropped 1 base, with 10 bases sitting between them. CDR3 length: 16 residues. The CDR3, as DNA: TGTGCCAGCAGTGACTCTGGAATAGCGTCCTACAATGAGCAGTTCTTC. Its translation: CASSDSGIASYNEQFF.

This clone appeared a few times. V is TRBV3-1 (or the pseudogene TRBV3-2) and J is TRBJ2-6, with D perhaps TRBD2 (5 bases). This CDR3 is 18 amino acids long. V gave up 2 bases and J gave up 1 base, with 15 bases separating them. In germline, CDR1 is LGHDT, CDR2 YNNKEL (reference sequence). The CDR3 region has the DNA TGTGCCAGCAGCCAAAACGCCCTAGCCCAATCTGGGGCCAACGTCCTGACTTTC. This codes for CASSQNALAQSGANVLTF.

The rearrangement uses TRBV4-3 and TRBJ2-3, with 10 bases matching TRBD2. With 1 base clipped from V and 3 bases from J, the junction kept 4 bases outside the gene matches. The CDR3 has 16 residues. From germline, CDR1 is LGHNA and CDR2 YSLEER. The CDR3 DNA is TGCGCCAGCAGCCAAGGGGAGACTAGCGGGACAGATACGCAGTATTTT. It is translated as CASSQGETSGTDTQYF.

CDR3 sequence (DNA): TGCGCCAGCAGCTTCCACTCCGGGACAGGTGATTACAATGAGCAGTTCTTC. This translates into CASSFHSGTGDYNEQFF. The chain carries TRBV4-1 and TRBJ2-1; 8 bases fit TRBD1. There are 17 residues in the CDR3. CDR1 is MGHRA, CDR2 YSYEKL, per germline. V gave up 5 bases and J gave up 4 bases; unmatched junction bases: 13.

J is TRBJ2-7 and V is TRBV28; TRBD1 is a possible D gene (6 bases). Germline V gene sequence: CDR1 MDHEN, CDR2 SYDVKM. The CDR3 has 15 amino acids. V lost 3 bases and J lost 0, with 12 bases in between. CDR3 sequence: CASSFPDRSSYEQYF. CDR3 DNA: TGTGCCAGCAGTTTCCCCGACAGGTCCTCCTACGAGCAGTACTTC. Together with reference TRBV28 and TRBJ2-7, the CDR3 gives the full variable domain: DVKVTQSSRYLVKRTGEKVFLECVQDMDHENMFWYRQDPGLGLRLIYFSYDVKMKEKGDIPEGYSVSREKKERFSLILESASTNQTSMYLCASSFPDRSSYEQYFGPGTRLTVT.